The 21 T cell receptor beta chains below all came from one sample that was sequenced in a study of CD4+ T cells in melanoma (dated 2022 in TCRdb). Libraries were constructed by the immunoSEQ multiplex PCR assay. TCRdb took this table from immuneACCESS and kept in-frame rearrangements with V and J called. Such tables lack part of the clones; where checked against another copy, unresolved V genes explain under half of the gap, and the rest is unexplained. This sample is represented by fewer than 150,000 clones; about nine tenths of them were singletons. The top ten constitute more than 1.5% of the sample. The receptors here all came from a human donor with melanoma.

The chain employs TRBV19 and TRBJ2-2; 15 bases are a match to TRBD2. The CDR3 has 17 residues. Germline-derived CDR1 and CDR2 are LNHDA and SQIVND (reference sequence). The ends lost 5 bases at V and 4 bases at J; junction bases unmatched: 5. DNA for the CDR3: TGTGCCAGTAGTCATGGACTAGCGGGGGGGCTCACCGGGGAGCTGTTTTTT. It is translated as CASSHGLAGGLTGELFF.

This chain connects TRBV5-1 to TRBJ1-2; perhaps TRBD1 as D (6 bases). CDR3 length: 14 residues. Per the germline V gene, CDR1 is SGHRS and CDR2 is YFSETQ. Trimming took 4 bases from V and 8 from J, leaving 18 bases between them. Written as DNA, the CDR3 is TGCGCCAGCAGCCCGCCTAACAGGGTTAAGGGCTACACCTTC. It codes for CASSPPNRVKGYTF.

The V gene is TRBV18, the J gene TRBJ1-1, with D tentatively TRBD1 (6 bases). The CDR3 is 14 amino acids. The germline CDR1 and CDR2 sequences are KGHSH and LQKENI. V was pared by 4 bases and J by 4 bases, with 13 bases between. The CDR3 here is CASSLNRVGTEAFF. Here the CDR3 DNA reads TGTGCCAGCTCACTCAACAGGGTTGGCACTGAAGCTTTCTTT.

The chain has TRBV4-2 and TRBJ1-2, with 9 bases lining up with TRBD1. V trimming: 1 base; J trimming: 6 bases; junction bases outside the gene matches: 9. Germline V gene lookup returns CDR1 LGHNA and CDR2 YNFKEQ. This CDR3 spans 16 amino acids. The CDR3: CASSQAPGQGGNGYTF. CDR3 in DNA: TGTGCCAGCAGCCAAGCTCCGGGACAGGGTGGTAATGGCTACACCTTC.

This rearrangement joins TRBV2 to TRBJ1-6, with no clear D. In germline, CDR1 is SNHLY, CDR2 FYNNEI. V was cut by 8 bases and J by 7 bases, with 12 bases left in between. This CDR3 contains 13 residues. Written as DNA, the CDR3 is TGTGCCAGCCTCCGGTTATTAAATTCACCCCTCCACTTT. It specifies CASLRLLNSPLHF.

CDR3 sequence: CALGQENYGYTF. The CDR3 DNA reads as TGTGCCCTGGGGCAAGAGAACTATGGCTACACCTTC. The chain combines TRBV6-1 with TRBJ1-2; TRBD1 is a possible D gene (5 bases). The CDR3 runs to 12 residues. CDR1 and CDR2 (germline): MNHNS, SASEGT. Trimming cost V 11 bases and J 2 bases, with 12 bases left between them.

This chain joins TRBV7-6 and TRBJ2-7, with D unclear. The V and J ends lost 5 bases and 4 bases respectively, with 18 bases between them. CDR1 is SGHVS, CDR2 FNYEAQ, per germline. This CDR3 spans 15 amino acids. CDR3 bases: TGTGCCAGCAGCCATGGATCGGACCCTTCGTACGAGCAGTACTTC. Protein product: CASSHGSDPSYEQYF.

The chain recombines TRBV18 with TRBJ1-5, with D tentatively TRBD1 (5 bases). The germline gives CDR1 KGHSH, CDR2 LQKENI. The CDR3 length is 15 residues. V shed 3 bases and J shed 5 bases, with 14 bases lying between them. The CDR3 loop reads CASSPNSQTDQPQHF. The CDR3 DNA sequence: TGTGCCAGCTCACCGAATAGTCAGACAGATCAGCCCCAGCATTTT.

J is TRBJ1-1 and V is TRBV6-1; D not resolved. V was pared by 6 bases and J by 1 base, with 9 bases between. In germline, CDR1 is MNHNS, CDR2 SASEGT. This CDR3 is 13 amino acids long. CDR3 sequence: CASSEQWNTEAFF. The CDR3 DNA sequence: TGTGCCAGCAGCGAACAGTGGAACACTGAAGCTTTCTTT.

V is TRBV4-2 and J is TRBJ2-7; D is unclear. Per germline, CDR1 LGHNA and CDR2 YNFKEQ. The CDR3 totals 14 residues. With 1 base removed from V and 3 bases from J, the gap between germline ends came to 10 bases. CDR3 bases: TGTGCCAGCAGCCAAGGCTCGACCCTCTACGAGCAGTACTTC. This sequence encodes CASSQGSTLYEQYF.

The CDR3 is CASSQDGSRWETQYF. As DNA, the CDR3 is TGTGCCAGCAGCCAAGACGGGTCTAGATGGGAGACCCAGTACTTC. The chain recombines TRBV14 with TRBJ2-5, with D unclear. Trimming removed 0 bases from V and 5 bases from J, with 13 bases in between. The germline gives CDR1 SGHDN, CDR2 FVKESK. CDR3 length equals 15 residues.

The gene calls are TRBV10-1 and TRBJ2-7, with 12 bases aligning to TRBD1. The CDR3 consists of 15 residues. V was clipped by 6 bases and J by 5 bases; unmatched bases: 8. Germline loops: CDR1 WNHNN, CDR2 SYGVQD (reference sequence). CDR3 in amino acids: CASRPSGTGGNEQYF. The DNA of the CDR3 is TGCGCCAGCAGACCCTCCGGGACAGGGGGCAACGAGCAGTACTTC.

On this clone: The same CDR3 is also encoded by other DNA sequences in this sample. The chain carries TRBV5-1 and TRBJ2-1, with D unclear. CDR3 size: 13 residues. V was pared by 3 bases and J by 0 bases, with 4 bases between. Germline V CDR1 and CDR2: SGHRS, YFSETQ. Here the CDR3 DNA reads TGCGCCAGCAGCTCCAGCTCCTACAATGAGCAGTTCTTC. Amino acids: CASSSSSYNEQFF.

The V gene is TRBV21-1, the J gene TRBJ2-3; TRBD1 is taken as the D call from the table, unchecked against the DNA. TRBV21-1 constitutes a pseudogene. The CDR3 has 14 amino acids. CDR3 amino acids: CASSRRQGSDTQYF. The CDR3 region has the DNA TGTGCCAGCAGCAGACGACAGGGATCGGATACGCAGTATTTT.

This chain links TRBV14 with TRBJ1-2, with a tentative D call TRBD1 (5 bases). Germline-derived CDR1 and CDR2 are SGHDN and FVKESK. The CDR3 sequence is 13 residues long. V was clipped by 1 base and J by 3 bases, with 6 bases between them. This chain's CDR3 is CASSQGGHYGYTF. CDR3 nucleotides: TGTGCCAGCAGCCAAGGGGGCCACTATGGCTACACCTTC.

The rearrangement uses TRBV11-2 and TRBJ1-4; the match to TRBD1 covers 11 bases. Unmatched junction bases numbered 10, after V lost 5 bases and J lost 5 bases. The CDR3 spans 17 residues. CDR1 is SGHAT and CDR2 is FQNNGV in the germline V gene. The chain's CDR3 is CASSLRARDRGNEKLFF. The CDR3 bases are TGTGCCAGCAGCCTGCGTGCCCGGGACAGGGGGAATGAAAAACTGTTTTTT.

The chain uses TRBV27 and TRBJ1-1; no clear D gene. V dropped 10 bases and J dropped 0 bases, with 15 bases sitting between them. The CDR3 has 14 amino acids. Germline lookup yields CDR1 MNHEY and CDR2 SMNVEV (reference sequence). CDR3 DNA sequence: TGTGCCACTCGACCCATACGCATGAACACTGAAGCTTTCTTT. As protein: CATRPIRMNTEAFF.

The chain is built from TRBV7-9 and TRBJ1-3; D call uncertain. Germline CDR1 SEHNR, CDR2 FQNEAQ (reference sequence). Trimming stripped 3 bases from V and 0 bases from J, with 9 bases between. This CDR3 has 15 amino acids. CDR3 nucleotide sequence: TGTGCCAGCAGCTTTTCCAGGAGCTCTGGAAACACCATATATTTT. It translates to CASSFSRSSGNTIYF.

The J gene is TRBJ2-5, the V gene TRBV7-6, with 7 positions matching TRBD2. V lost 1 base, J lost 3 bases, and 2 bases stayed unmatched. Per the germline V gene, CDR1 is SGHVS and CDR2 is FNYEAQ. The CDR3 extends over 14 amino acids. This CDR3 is CASSLGGGKETQYF. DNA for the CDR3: TGTGCCAGCAGCTTAGGGGGGGGTAAAGAGACCCAGTACTTC.

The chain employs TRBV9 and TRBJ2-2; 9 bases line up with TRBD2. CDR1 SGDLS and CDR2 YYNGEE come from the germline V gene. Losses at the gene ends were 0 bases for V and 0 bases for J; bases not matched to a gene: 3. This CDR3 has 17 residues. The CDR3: CASSVDSGGSNTGELFF. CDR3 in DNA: TGTGCCAGCAGCGTAGATAGCGGGGGATCGAACACCGGGGAGCTGTTTTTT.

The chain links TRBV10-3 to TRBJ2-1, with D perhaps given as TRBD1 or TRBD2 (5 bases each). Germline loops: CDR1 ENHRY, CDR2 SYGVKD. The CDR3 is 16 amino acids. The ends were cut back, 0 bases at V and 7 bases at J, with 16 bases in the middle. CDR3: CAISESGTSRLNEQFF. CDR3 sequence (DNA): TGTGCCATCAGTGAGTCCGGGACCTCAAGACTTAATGAGCAGTTCTTC.